This T cell receptor beta chain was found in a study of blood T cells in healthy people across ages. At least ten counts were recorded for this clonotype. Its antigen is unknown. Study-level results: The long-lived group displayed more naive CD4+ cells, plus higher diversity, than the aged donors did.

A second PCR of about 7 to 12 cycles used a sample-barcoded 5' primer and a J-beta primer mix. TCRdb redid the calling of the 5' RACE reads with MiXCR, one entry per CDR3 protein. The data contain approximately 350,000 distinct CDR3 sequences, approximately 52% of them seen just once; the ten biggest clones take up 50% to 65%. The CDR3 contains 14 residues. Germline CDR1 reads DFQATT; CDR2 reads SNEGSKA (reference sequence). Trimming left V 3 bases short and J 9 bases short, with 19 bases between. This sequence originates from a man between 60 and 75 years old in good health. The chain carries TRBV20-1 and TRBJ2-3, with TRBD2 as a possible D gene (7 bases). The sample taken for sequencing was blood. The CDR3, as DNA: TGCAGTGCTAGGAGGGGGGGACCCCAGGGAACGCAGTATTTT. Translating gives CSARRGGPQGTQYF.